The 26 T cell receptor beta chains reported below all come from one sample, sequenced in a study of CD8+CD57+ T cells in acquired aplastic anemia. An expansion of CD8+CD57+ cells by flow cytometry had been shown in patients chosen for sequencing. Researchers used genomic DNA as the template to profile TCR beta VDJ and CDR3. TCRdb analysed the reads with MiXCR anew, one entry per CDR3 protein. The table lists around 200,000 distinct CDR3 sequences, 48% of them singletons. The sequencing sample was made of sorted CD4+, CD8+, or CD8+CD57+ T cells (not recorded which) from PBMCs. These receptors all come from a human donor with aplastic anemia.

This clonotype has a count of ten or more. CDR3 coding DNA: TGCAGTGCTATAGACAGGTCTAGCACAGATACGCAGTATTTT. Translation gives CSAIDRSSTDTQYF. The rearrangement joins TRBV20-1 to TRBJ2-3; tentatively, D is TRBD1 (6 bases). The CDR3 covers 14 residues. Germline V gives CDR1 DFQATT, CDR2 SNEGSKA (reference sequence). V was clipped by 4 bases and J by 0 bases, with 11 bases between them.

A few counts support this clonotype. This chain joins TRBV30 and TRBJ2-1; 10 nucleotides line up with TRBD2. Trimming at V came to 1 base and at J to 5 bases, leaving 2 bases not matched to a gene. This CDR3 comprises 14 residues. The V gene's germline CDR1 is GTSNPN and CDR2 SVGIG (reference sequence). CDR3 amino acids: CAWSEAGGNNEQFF. The CDR3 bases are TGTGCCTGGAGTGAAGCGGGAGGGAACAATGAGCAGTTCTTC. Drawing the rest from reference TRBV30 and TRBJ2-1, the complete variable domain is SQTIHQWPATLVQPVGSPLSLECTVEGTSNPNLYWYRQAAGRGLQLLFYSVGIGQISSEVPQNLSASRPQDRQFILSSKKLLLSDSGFYLCAWSEAGGNNEQFFGPGTRLTVL.

This clonotype was seen many times. The chain has TRBV6-1 and TRBJ2-3; the D is unclear. Germline values: CDR1 MNHNS, CDR2 SASEGT. Trimming shortened V by 10 bases and J by 6 bases, and 11 bases separated the two germline ends. The CDR3 contains 11 residues. CDR3 residues: CATLKMDTQYF. CDR3 bases: TGTGCCACCCTCAAGATGGATACGCAGTATTTT.

This clonotype was seen more than once but under ten times. At one end the junction does not follow the germline gene, possibly because of a read error. The rearrangement joins TRBV29-1 to TRBJ2-7, with D perhaps TRBD2 (7 bases). Germline assignment: CDR1 SQVTM and CDR2 ANQGSEA. This CDR3 is built from 13 residues. This chain's CDR3 is CSVVSGGSNEQYF. The CDR3 bases are TGCAGCGTTGTATCGGGGGGCTCCAACGAGCAGTACTTC.

This clonotype was recorded only once. The chain recombines TRBV30 with TRBJ2-3, with D unresolved. CDR3 size: 12 residues. The ends were cut back, 2 bases at V and 4 bases at J, with 7 bases in the middle. Germline V gives CDR1 GTSNPN, CDR2 SVGIG (reference sequence). The CDR3 nucleotides read TGTGCCTGGAGTAGAGTGGCAGATACGCAGTATTTT. Translated, it gives CAWSRVADTQYF.

The chain employs TRBV20-1 and TRBJ2-7; unclear D gene. The ends were cut back, 5 bases at V and 5 bases at J, with 13 bases in the middle. Germline-derived CDR1 and CDR2 are DFQATT and SNEGSKA (reference sequence). This CDR3 region has 12 residues. The CDR3 region has the DNA TGCAGTGCTCCGGCCACTTGGGACGAGCAGTACTTC. Translating gives CSAPATWDEQYF.

As for this clonotype: This sequence may be a read error, since a much larger clone differs from it by one base. V is TRBV12-3 or TRBV12-4 and J is TRBJ2-1; 9 positions match TRBD2. V trimming: 5 bases; J trimming: 5 bases; junction bases outside the gene matches: 7. CDR3 length equals 15 residues. The CDR3, as DNA: TGTGCCAGCAGTAAGGGGGCTAGCGGGGACAATGAGCAGTTCTTC. It specifies CASSKGASGDNEQFF.

The rearrangement joins TRBV7-9 to TRBJ2-7; TRBD1 matches at 8 bases. Germline loops: CDR1 SEHNR, CDR2 FQNEAQ (reference sequence). This CDR3 is built from 14 residues. J gave up 7 bases and V 6 bases, and 11 bases lay outside the gene matches. DNA of the CDR3: TGTGCCAGCAGAGGGTCGTCAGGACAGGGTGAGCAGTACTTC. It codes for CASRGSSGQGEQYF.

The V call is TRBV7-9, the J call TRBJ2-7; no reliable D call. Germline loops: CDR1 SEHNR, CDR2 FQNEAQ (reference sequence). V was cut by 4 bases and J by 7 bases, with 11 bases left in between. There are 12 residues in the CDR3. CDR3 coding DNA: TGTGCCAGCAGCTCCGCCCCGGCTGAGCAGTACTTC. Translation gives CASSSAPAEQYF.

The rearrangement joins TRBV11-3 to TRBJ2-5; D assignment may be TRBD1 or TRBD2 (6 bases each). The CDR3 sequence is 15 residues long. Germline CDR1 SGHNT, CDR2 YENEEA. V lost 2 bases, J lost 5 bases, and 15 bases lay in between. Here the CDR3 reads CASSLKGGAAETQYF. The CDR3 nucleotides read TGTGCCAGCAGCTTAAAGGGGGGAGCGGCGGAGACCCAGTACTTC.

V is TRBV14 and J is TRBJ1-2; D not resolved. CDR3 length equals 15 residues. Trimming stripped 4 bases from V and 4 bases from J, with 16 bases between. Germline CDR1 and CDR2: SGHDN and FVKESK. CDR3 residues: CASSPQPGGLYGYTF. In nucleotides, the CDR3 is TGTGCCAGCAGCCCCCAGCCCGGCGGTCTCTATGGCTACACCTTC. Based on the CDR3 plus reference TRBV14 and TRBJ1-2, the full variable domain is EAGVTQFPSHSVIEKGQTVTLRCDPISGHDNLYWYRRVMGKEIKFLLHFVKESKQDESGMPNNRFLAERTGGTYSTLKVQPAELEDSGVYFCASSPQPGGLYGYTFGSGTRLTVV.

The V and J genes are TRBV20-1 and TRBJ2-3; 8 bases map to TRBD1. The germline V gene has CDR1 DFQATT and CDR2 SNEGSKA (reference sequence). The CDR3 contains 14 residues. The V gene end was trimmed by 6 bases and the J gene end by 2 bases; junction bases not matched to a gene: 7. In nucleotides, the CDR3 is TGCAGTGCCACGGGACAGGCGAACACAGATACGCAGTATTTT. Translating it yields CSATGQANTDTQYF.

This clonotype was seen ten or more times. The V call is TRBV24-1, the J call TRBJ1-5, with D perhaps matching TRBD1 (5 bases). The CDR3 runs 16 residues. V was pared by 4 bases and J by 2 bases, with 14 bases between. Germline CDR1 and CDR2: KGHDR and SFDVKD. The CDR3 DNA sequence: TGTGCCACCAGTGACCCGTCCACGGGGGGCAATCAGCCCCAGCATTTT. Amino acids: CATSDPSTGGNQPQHF.

In the case of this clonotype: This may come from a read error, since a much larger clone is one base off. The chain is built from TRBV6-5 and TRBJ2-1; D not certain. CDR1 MNHEY and CDR2 SVGAGI come from the germline V gene. V lost 1 base and J 8 bases, leaving 12 bases between the germline ends. The CDR3 has 14 residues. In DNA, the CDR3 is TGTGCCAGCAGTTACTTCGTGGGTGTGGATGAGCAGTTCTTC. This codes for CASSYFVGVDEQFF.

This clonotype was counted ten times or more. The chain joins TRBV5-5 to TRBJ1-5; TRBD1 is a possible D gene (5 bases). The CDR3 consists of 13 residues. Trimming removed 4 bases from V and 4 bases from J, with 9 bases in between. Germline CDR1 SGHKS, CDR2 YYEKEE (reference sequence). In DNA, the CDR3 is TGTGCCAGCAGCAGGGGTGAGAATCAGCCCCAGCATTTT. Its translation is CASSRGENQPQHF. Combining the CDR3 with reference TRBV5-5 and TRBJ1-5 gives the whole variable domain DAGVTQSPTHLIKTRGQQVTLRCSPISGHKSVSWYQQVLGQGPQFIFQYYEKEERGRGNFPDRFSARQFPNYSSELNVNALLLGDSALYLCASSRGENQPQHFGDGTRLSIL.

This clonotype was counted many times. The rearrangement joins TRBV24-1 to TRBJ2-3, with 7 bases that match TRBD2. Germline CDR1 is KGHDR and CDR2 is SFDVKD. V shed 9 bases, J shed 2 bases, and the junction held 10 bases outside the gene matches. The CDR3 has 15 residues. CDR3 DNA: TGTGCCACCGAAGCGGAAGCGGGATCCACAGATACGCAGTATTTT. This gives the protein CATEAEAGSTDTQYF.

V usage is TRBV15 and J usage is TRBJ2-7; no clear D gene. Per the germline V gene, CDR1 is LNHNV and CDR2 is YYDKDF (reference sequence). There are 14 residues in the CDR3. V gave up 1 base and J gave up 1 base, with 8 bases separating them. In DNA, the CDR3 is TGTGCCACCAGCAGAGCCCTGATATCCTACGAGCAGTACTTC. As protein: CATSRALISYEQYF.

The rearrangement uses TRBV29-1 and TRBJ1-2; D might be TRBD1 (5 bases). Trimming pared 3 bases from V and 7 bases from J, leaving 15 bases between. CDR1 and CDR2 (germline): SQVTM, ANQGSEA. There are 13 residues in the CDR3. The CDR3 loop is CSVDFGTQGGYTF. The CDR3 nucleotides are TGCAGCGTTGATTTTGGGACTCAAGGTGGCTACACCTTC.

The chain carries TRBV19 and TRBJ2-3, with 10 bases matching TRBD2. Germline assignment: CDR1 LNHDA and CDR2 SQIVND (reference sequence). The V and J ends lost 9 bases and 3 bases, in that order; junction bases with no gene match: 6. This CDR3 region has 14 residues. The CDR3 region is CASAGTSDTDTQYF. CDR3 bases: TGTGCCAGCGCCGGGACTAGCGATACAGATACGCAGTATTTT.

On this clonotype: Germline and junction disagree at one end, which may indicate a read error. The chain recombines TRBV10-3 with TRBJ1-1; D not certain. Germline CDR1 is ENHRY and CDR2 is SYGVKD. CDR3 size: 12 residues. For the CDR3, the DNA is TGTGCCATCGGTGACGGAAACACTGAAGCTTTCTTT. This sequence encodes CAIGDGNTEAFF.

This clonotype was found many times. The V gene is TRBV6-2 or TRBV6-3, the J gene TRBJ2-7; no reliable D call. Germline CDR1 MNHEY, CDR2 SVGEGT. The CDR3 has 13 residues. V lost 2 bases to trimming and J lost 4 bases, with 9 bases between them. Here the CDR3 reads CASSYNSFYEQYF. In nucleotides, the CDR3 is TGTGCCAGCAGTTACAACAGTTTTTACGAGCAGTACTTC.

V is TRBV29-1 and J is TRBJ1-4, with D perhaps TRBD1 (6 bases). The V gene's germline CDR1 is SQVTM and CDR2 ANQGSEA. V gave up 7 bases and J gave up 8 bases, with 17 bases separating them. The length of the CDR3 is 13 residues. The CDR3 nucleotides read TGCAGCGCCCGGCGGACAGAGGGGGAAAAACTGTTTTTT. Translated: CSARRTEGEKLFF.

The genes are TRBV2 and TRBJ1-1, with TRBD1 identical over 8 bases. The CDR3 sequence is 13 residues long. CDR1 and CDR2 from the germline V gene are SNHLY and FYNNEI. Trimming took 6 bases from V and 4 from J; bases not matched to a gene: 4. CDR3 bases: TGTGCCAGCAGCCAAGGACAGGGCACTGAAGCTTTCTTT. Amino acid sequence: CASSQGQGTEAFF.

The chain uses TRBV25-1 and TRBJ2-1, with D tentatively TRBD1 (6 bases). The ends were cut back, 3 bases at V and 9 bases at J, with 18 bases in the middle. The CDR3 has 15 amino acids. The germline CDR1 and CDR2 sequences are MGHDK and SYGVNS. The CDR3 DNA reads as TGTGCCAGCAGTGATCCGGGACACCTTTCCGGTGAGCAGTTCTTC. It codes for CASSDPGHLSGEQFF.

Ten or more counts support this clonotype. Written as DNA, the CDR3 is TGTGCCACCAAATACACAGGGAACAATGAGCAGTTCTTC. Its protein is CATKYTGNNEQFF. The genes are TRBV19 and TRBJ2-1, with a tentative D call TRBD1 (6 bases). This CDR3 contains 13 residues. V was trimmed by 10 bases and J by 5 bases, leaving 15 bases between them. Germline CDR1 and CDR2: LNHDA and SQIVND (reference sequence).

The genes are TRBV2 and TRBJ1-5; perhaps TRBD1 as D (6 bases). Per the germline V gene, CDR1 is SNHLY and CDR2 is FYNNEI. Trimming took 6 bases from V and 6 from J, leaving 12 bases between them. The CDR3 extends over 13 amino acids. CDR3 sequence: CASRTGRTQPQHF. The DNA of the CDR3 is TGTGCCAGCAGAACAGGGCGTACTCAGCCCCAGCATTTT.